Included here is one T cell receptor (beta chain) sequence, with context. The target antigen is unknown. This entry comes from a study of T cell repertoires in cytomegalovirus infection. Study-level information: Public TCR beta signatures were indicative of both CMV infection and a matching HLA type. Study-level findings and limits: Clonotype analysis showed dominance of the ex vivo response by HLA-C-restricted CMV-specific TCR beta clonotypes. Cumulative frequency of public TCR beta families picked out carriers of CMV plus the relevant HLA.

Each CDR3 protein is one row after TCRdb ran MiXCR on the reads. The data contain about 150,000 distinct CDR3 sequences, around 20% of them singletons. CDR3 length: 14 residues. The V segment lost 7 bases and the J segment 2 bases; nucleotides outside the gene matches: 7. Sequencing used PBMCs. This rearrangement joins TRBV12-3 or TRBV12-4 to TRBJ2-7, with 8 bases matching TRBD2. The sequence derives from a human donor in good health (CMV status not recorded). Some clones in this sample may be carry-over from other donors' samples. This CDR3 reads CASNQRGRTYEQYF. The CDR3 DNA sequence: TGTGCCAGCAACCAGCGGGGGAGAACCTACGAGCAGTACTTC.